A single sample gave rise to the 15 T cell receptor beta chains below, sequenced in a study of breast tumors, draining lymph nodes, adjacent tissues. Axillary draining lymph nodes of breast cancer patients supplied the node samples. Each CDR3 protein gets one entry after TCRdb re-called the multiplex PCR reads with MiXCR. The repertoire holds about 110,000 distinct CDR3 sequences, with about 31% as singletons. The sequencing sample was made of axillary lymph node tissue. Receptor source: a female donor with breast cancer. Some clones in this sample may be carry-over from other donors' samples.

The CDR3 loop reads CASSLDLRQGYTF. The CDR3 DNA reads TGCGCCAGCAGCTTGGACCTTCGCCAGGGCTACACCTTC. The gene calls are TRBV5-1 and TRBJ1-2, with D unclear. The CDR3 is 13 residues long. Germline V gene lookup returns CDR1 SGHRS and CDR2 YFSETQ. V shed 0 bases and J shed 8 bases, with 11 bases lying between them.

Many counts were recorded for this clonotype. The V and J genes are TRBV18 and TRBJ1-3; 7 bases are shared with TRBD1. This CDR3 is built from 16 residues. CDR1 is KGHSH and CDR2 is LQKENI in the germline V gene. The junction had 4 bases not matched to a gene; V was cut back by 2 bases and J by 0 bases. For the CDR3, the DNA is TGTGCCAGCTCACCATTGACAGGGAGCTCTGGAAACACCATATATTTT. Translating gives CASSPLTGSSGNTIYF.

The sample holds one count of this clonotype. The V and J genes are TRBV6-4 and TRBJ2-2; no clear D. Germline loops: CDR1 MRHNA, CDR2 SNTAGT. The CDR3 runs to 13 residues. The V gene lost 2 bases and the J gene lost 3 bases, with 4 bases spanning the gap. The CDR3 DNA follows: TGTGCCAGCAGTGACAGGGACACCGGGGAGCTGTTTTTT. Translated: CASSDRDTGELFF.

This clonotype was seen only once. The chain combines TRBV6-1 with TRBJ2-5; TRBD1 is a possible D gene (6 bases). The CDR3 is made up of 12 amino acids. The V end was cut by 10 bases, the J end by 5 bases, with 14 bases between. CDR1 MNHNS and CDR2 SASEGT come from the germline V gene. CDR3: CATSGVRETQYF. DNA of the CDR3: TGTGCCACCTCAGGGGTTCGCGAGACCCAGTACTTC.

This clonotype was found many times. The chain combines TRBV20-1 with TRBJ2-1; D not resolved. Trimming left V 3 bases short and J 7 bases short, with 7 bases between. CDR3 length: 11 residues. CDR1 DFQATT and CDR2 SNEGSKA come from the germline V gene (reference sequence). The DNA of the CDR3 is TGCAGTGCTAGTAATGTTAATGAGCAGTTCTTC. This translates into CSASNVNEQFF.

This clonotype was counted at least ten times. J is TRBJ2-2 and V is TRBV4-3; D is possibly TRBD1 (6 bases). Germline CDR1 LGHNA, CDR2 YSLEER. Trimming pared 4 bases from V and 3 bases from J, leaving 15 bases between. This CDR3 region has 16 residues. The DNA of the CDR3 is TGCGCCAGCAGCCGTTCCAGGGACACCGACACCGGGGAGCTGTTTTTT. Protein sequence: CASSRSRDTDTGELFF.

This clonotype was detected only a few times. This chain links TRBV28 with TRBJ1-1; D remains ambiguous. Germline CDR1 and CDR2: MDHEN and SYDVKM. The CDR3 spans 13 residues. V gave up 7 bases and J gave up 1 base, with 10 bases separating them. The CDR3 sequence: CASKVLGNTEAFF. In nucleotides, the CDR3 is TGTGCCAGCAAGGTCCTAGGGAACACTGAAGCTTTCTTT.

Many counts were recorded for this clonotype. The rearrangement uses TRBV20-1 and TRBJ2-3; no definite D call. Germline CDR1 DFQATT, CDR2 SNEGSKA (reference sequence). V dropped 6 bases and J dropped 4 bases, with 5 bases sitting between them. CDR3 length: 10 amino acids. In DNA, the CDR3 is TGCAGTGCGGGCGCAGATACGCAGTATTTT. It specifies CSAGADTQYF.

This clonotype was seen a handful of times. It may be a read error: a sequence one base away is much more abundant. This sequence joins TRBV12-5 and TRBJ1-5; weak D call: TRBD1 (5 bases). The ends were cut back, 3 bases at V and 7 bases at J, with 16 bases in the middle. Germline lookup yields CDR1 LGHNT and CDR2 FRNRAP. There are 15 residues in the CDR3. The DNA for the CDR3 is TGTGCTAGTGGTTTCATTTTGGGGCGCGAGCAGCCCCAGCATTTT. Its translation: CASGFILGREQPQHF.

This chain joins TRBV24-1 and TRBJ2-7, with D possibly TRBD2 on 6 matching bases. The V end lost 10 bases, the J end lost 8 bases, and 17 bases lay between the germline ends. Germline assignment: CDR1 KGHDR and CDR2 SFDVKD. The CDR3 extends over 12 amino acids. CDR3 sequence reads: CATGDSREKQYF. CDR3 in DNA: TGTGCCACAGGGGACTCAAGAGAGAAGCAGTACTTC.

With respect to this clonotype: This may arise from a read error, as a much more abundant clone is one base away. The V gene is TRBV5-1, the J gene TRBJ2-2; D might be TRBD1 or TRBD2, each matching 5 bases. Germline-derived CDR1 and CDR2 are SGHRS and YFSETQ. The CDR3 length is 13 residues. CDR3 nucleotide sequence: TGCGCCAGCAGCCCCGCAGGGCCCGGGGACCTGTTTTTT. It encodes CASSPAGPGDLFF. The whole variable domain, remainder taken from reference TRBV5-1 and TRBJ2-2, is KAGVTQTPRYLIKTRGQQVTLSCSPISGHRSVSWYQQTPGQGLQFLFEYFSETQRNKGNFPGRFSGRQFSNSRSEMNVSTLELGDSALYLCASSPAGPGDLFFGEGSRLTVL.

This chain uses TRBV2 with TRBJ2-7; 7 bases match TRBD2. This CDR3 spans 14 amino acids. V lost 4 bases, J lost 1 base, and 4 bases stayed unmatched. Germline CDR1 SNHLY, CDR2 FYNNEI. The CDR3 sequence: CASSVGGRSYEQYF. DNA of the CDR3: TGTGCCAGCAGTGTGGGAGGGAGATCCTACGAGCAGTACTTC.

This clonotype was found many times. The chain carries TRBV5-1 and TRBJ2-3; 10 bases agree with TRBD2. In germline, CDR1 is SGHRS, CDR2 YFSETQ. The CDR3 covers 14 residues. J gave up 4 bases and V 4 bases, and 3 bases lay outside the gene matches. The CDR3 sequence: CASSHGTSADTQYF. CDR3 bases: TGCGCCAGCAGCCACGGGACTAGCGCAGATACGCAGTATTTT.

This clonotype was seen repeatedly, ten times or more. This sequence joins TRBV2 and TRBJ1-2, with a weak D call TRBD1 (5 bases). V lost 3 bases and J 5 bases, leaving 10 bases between the germline ends. CDR1 is SNHLY and CDR2 is FYNNEI in the germline V gene. The CDR3 is 13 amino acids. The chain's CDR3 is CASSDRVKYGYTF. The CDR3 DNA follows: TGTGCCAGCAGTGACAGGGTAAAGTATGGCTACACCTTC.

In the case of this clonotype: The limits of the CDR3 on the DNA are not certain, so only TCRdb's listed CDR3 is given. The rearrangement links TRBV7-5 to TRBJ2-3; the table calls TRBD2, which could not be checked here. TRBV7-5 is labeled a pseudogene. The CDR3 has 18 residues if both end residues are counted. CDR3 sequence reads: CISVPAAQLAGVADTQYF.